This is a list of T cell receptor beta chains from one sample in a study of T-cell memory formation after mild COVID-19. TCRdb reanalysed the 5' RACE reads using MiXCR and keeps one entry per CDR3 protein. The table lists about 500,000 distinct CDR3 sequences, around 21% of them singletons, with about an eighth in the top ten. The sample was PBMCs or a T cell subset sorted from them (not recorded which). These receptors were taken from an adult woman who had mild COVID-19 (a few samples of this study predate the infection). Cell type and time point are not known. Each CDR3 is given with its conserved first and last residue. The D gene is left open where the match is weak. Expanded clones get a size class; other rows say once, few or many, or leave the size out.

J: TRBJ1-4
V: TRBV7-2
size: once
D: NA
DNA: TGTGCCAGCAGCTTAACCGGGAATGAAAAACTGTTTTTT
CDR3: CASSLTGNEKLFF

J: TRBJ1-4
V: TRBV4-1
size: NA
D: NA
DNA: TGCGCCAGCAGCCAAGATCGGTCGAGACGAACGGAAAAACTGTTTTTT
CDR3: CASSQDRSRRTEKLFF

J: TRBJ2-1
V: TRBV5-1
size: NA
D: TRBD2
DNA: TGCGCCAGCAGCGGAAGGACTAGCGGGGGAAACAATGAGCAGTTCTTC
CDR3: CASSGRTSGGNNEQFF

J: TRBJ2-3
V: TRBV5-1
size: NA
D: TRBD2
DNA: TGCGCCAGCAGCTCCCCGACTAGCGGCACAGATACGCAGTATTTT
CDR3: CASSSPTSGTDTQYF

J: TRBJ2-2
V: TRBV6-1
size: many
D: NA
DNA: TGTGCCAGCAGTGCGACAGCGAACACCGGGGAGCTGTTTTTT
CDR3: CASSATANTGELFF

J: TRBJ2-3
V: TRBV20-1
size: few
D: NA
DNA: TGCAGTGCTAGGATCGCTAGCACAGATACGCAGTATTTT
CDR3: CSARIASTDTQYF

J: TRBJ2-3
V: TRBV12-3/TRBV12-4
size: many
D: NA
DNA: TGTGCCAGCAAGTTGGGGCTGGGGGCAGATACGCAGTATTTT
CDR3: CASKLGLGADTQYF

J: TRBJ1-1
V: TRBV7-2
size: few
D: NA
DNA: TGTGCCAGCAGCTTATTCGCAGGAGCCCGAGACACTGAAGCTTTCTTT
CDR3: CASSLFAGARDTEAFF

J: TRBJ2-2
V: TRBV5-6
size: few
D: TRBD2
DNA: TGTGCCAGCAGCGCCGTTAGCGGGGATCACTCCCCCGGGGAGCTGTTTTTT
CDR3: CASSAVSGDHSPGELFF

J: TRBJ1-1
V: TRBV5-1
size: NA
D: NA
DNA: TGCGCCAGCAGCTCGCCCCCCTGGGGGGACACTGAAGCTTTCTTT
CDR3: CASSSPPWGDTEAFF

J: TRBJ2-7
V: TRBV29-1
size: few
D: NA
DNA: TGCAGCGTTTACAGGTTAGGTTACGAGCAGTACTTC
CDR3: CSVYRLGYEQYF